The clone carrying this TCR beta chain has ten or more counts. Its antigen is not known. The sample belongs to a study of regulatory T cells in long-lasting Graves disease. Study as a whole: Antithyroid drugs had been taken by newly diagnosed Graves' patients for under 3 months. Whole-study results and caveats: The analysis examined peripheral blood only and excluded thyroid tissue. Patients with persistent Graves' had lower TCR diversity than newly diagnosed patients. Limited sample numbers may have lowered accuracy.

Building of the TCR beta libraries involved iRepertoire HTBI primers and Arm-PCR of CDR3 regions. TCRdb re-derived calls from the multiplex PCR reads in MiXCR, one entry per CDR3 protein. Counted here are 200,000 to 250,000 distinct CDR3 sequences, around 20% occurring once; the ten biggest clones make up roughly a fifth. This sample's time point: newly diagnosed GD, antithyroid drugs for less than 3 months. Preparation of the TCR library used RNA extracted from PBMCs. Trimming removed 0 bases at V and 10 bases at J, with 11 bases between. There are 13 residues in the CDR3. The V gene's germline CDR1 is SGHKS and CDR2 YYEKEE (reference sequence).

The sequence was collected from a female donor with Graves disease. This material consisted of peripheral blood mononuclear cells (PBMCs), taken at new diagnosis, from a patient treated with antithyroid drugs. This sequence joins TRBV5-5 and TRBJ2-4; no definite D call. The CDR3 region is CASSLVPLEIQYF. The CDR3 nucleotides are TGTGCCAGCAGCTTGGTCCCCTTGGAGATTCAGTACTTC.